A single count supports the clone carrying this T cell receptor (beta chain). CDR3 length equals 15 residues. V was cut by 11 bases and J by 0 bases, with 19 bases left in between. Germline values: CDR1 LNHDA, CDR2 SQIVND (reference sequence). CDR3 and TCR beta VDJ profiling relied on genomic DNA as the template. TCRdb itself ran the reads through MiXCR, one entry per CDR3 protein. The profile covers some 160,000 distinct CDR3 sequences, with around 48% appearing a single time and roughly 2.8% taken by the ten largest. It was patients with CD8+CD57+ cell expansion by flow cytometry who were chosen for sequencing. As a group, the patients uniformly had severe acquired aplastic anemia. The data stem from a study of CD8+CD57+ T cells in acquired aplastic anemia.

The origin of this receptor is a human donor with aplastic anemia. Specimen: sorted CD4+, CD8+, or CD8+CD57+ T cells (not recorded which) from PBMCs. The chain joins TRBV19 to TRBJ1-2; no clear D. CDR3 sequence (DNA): TGTGCCGCCACGACCTCGGGATCCTCTAACTATGGCTACACCTTC. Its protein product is CAATTSGSSNYGYTF.